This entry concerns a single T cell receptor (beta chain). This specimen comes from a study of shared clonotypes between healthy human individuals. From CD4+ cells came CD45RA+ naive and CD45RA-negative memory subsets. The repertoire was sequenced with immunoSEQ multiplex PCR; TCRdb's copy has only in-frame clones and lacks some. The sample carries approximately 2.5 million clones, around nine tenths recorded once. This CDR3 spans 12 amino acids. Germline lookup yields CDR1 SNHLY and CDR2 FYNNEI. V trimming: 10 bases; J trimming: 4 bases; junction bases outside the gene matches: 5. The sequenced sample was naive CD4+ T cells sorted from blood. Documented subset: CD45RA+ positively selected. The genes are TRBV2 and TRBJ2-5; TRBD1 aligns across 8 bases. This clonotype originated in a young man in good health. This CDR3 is CATKDRGETQYF. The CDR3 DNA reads TGTGCCACCAAAGACAGGGGAGAGACCCAGTACTTC.